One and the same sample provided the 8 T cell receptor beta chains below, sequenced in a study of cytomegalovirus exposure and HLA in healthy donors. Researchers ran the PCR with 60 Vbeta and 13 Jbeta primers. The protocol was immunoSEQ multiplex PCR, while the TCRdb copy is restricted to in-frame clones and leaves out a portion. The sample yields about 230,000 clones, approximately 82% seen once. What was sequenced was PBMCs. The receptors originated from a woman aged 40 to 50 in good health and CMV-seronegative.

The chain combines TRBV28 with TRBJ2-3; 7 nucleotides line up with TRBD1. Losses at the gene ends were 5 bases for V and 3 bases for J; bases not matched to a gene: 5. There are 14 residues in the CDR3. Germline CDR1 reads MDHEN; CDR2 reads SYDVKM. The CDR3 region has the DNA TGTGCCAGCAGTCCACAGGGGTCGACAGATACGCAGTATTTT. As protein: CASSPQGSTDTQYF.

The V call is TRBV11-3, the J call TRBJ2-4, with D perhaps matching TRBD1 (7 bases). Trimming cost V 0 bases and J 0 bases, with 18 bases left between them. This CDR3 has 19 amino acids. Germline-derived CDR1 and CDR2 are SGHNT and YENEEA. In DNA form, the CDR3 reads TGTGCCAGCAGCTTAGAGGGTCCAGGGGGACTCATAGCCAAAAACATTCAGTACTTC. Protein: CASSLEGPGGLIAKNIQYF. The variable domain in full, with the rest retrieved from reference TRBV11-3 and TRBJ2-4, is EAGVVQSPRYKIIEKKQPVAFWCNPISGHNTLYWYLQNLGQGPELLIRYENEEAVDDSQLPKDRFSAERLKGVDSTLKIQPAELGDSAVYLCASSLEGPGGLIAKNIQYFGAGTRLSVL.

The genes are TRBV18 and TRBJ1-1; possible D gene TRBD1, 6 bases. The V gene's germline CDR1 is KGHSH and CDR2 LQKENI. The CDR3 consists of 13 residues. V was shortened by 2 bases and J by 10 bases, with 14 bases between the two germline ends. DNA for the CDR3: TGTGCCAGCTCACCATTGCGGGGGCCAGGAGCTTTCTTT. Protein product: CASSPLRGPGAFF.

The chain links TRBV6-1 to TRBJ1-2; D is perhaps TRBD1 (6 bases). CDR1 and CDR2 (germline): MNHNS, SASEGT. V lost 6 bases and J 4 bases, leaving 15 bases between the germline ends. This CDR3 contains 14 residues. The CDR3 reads CASSPSQGTYGYTF. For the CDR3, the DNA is TGTGCCAGCAGCCCTTCACAGGGCACCTATGGCTACACCTTC.

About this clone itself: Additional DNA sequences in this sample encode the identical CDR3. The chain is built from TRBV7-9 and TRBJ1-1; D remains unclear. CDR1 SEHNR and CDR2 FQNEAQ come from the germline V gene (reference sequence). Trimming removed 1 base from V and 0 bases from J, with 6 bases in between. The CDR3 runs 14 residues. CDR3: CASSLEPMNTEAFF. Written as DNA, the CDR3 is TGTGCCAGCAGCTTAGAGCCGATGAACACTGAAGCTTTCTTT.

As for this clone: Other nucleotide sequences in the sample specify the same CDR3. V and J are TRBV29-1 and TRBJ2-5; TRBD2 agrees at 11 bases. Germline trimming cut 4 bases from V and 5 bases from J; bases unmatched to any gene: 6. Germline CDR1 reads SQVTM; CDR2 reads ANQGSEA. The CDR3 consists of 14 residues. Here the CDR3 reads CSVGVAGGRETQYF. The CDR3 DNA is TGCAGCGTTGGGGTAGCGGGGGGGCGGGAGACCCAGTACTTC.

The CDR3 reads CARSRPQENYGYTF. The CDR3 region has the DNA TGTGCCAGAAGCCGCCCACAGGAAAACTATGGCTACACCTTC. V is TRBV5-3 and J is TRBJ1-2; tentatively, D is TRBD1 (5 bases). TRBV5-3 is recorded as an ORF, its role being uncertain. The CDR3 is made up of 14 amino acids. Trimming pared 4 bases from V and 2 bases from J, leaving 12 bases between.

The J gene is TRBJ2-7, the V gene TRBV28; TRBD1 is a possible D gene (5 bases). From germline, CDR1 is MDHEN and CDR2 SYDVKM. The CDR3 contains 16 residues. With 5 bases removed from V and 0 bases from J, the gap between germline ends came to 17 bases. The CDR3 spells CASSGIRRTYSYEQYF. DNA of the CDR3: TGTGCCAGCAGTGGAATAAGAAGGACATACTCCTACGAGCAGTACTTC.